This TCR beta chain was identified during a study of cytomegalovirus exposure and HLA in healthy donors. General study results and limits: Several of the most significant clusters were apparently associated with common viral pathogens in a later analysis. Reportedly, HLA-A and HLA-B alleles of most subjects were accurately predicted from TCR beta.

Germline lookup yields CDR1 SGHVS and CDR2 FNYEAQ. V lost 5 bases to trimming and J lost 1 base, with 12 bases between them. The CDR3 extends over 15 amino acids. The PCR was carried out with 60 Vbeta primers and 13 Jbeta primers. Sequencing was performed with immunoSEQ multiplex PCR; in TCRdb, only in-frame clones are kept and a portion is missing. This table holds 140,000 to 150,000 clones, over 70% found once. Details on this clone: The target antigen is unknown.

Everyone who donated was a healthy bone marrow donor. This TCR came from a man aged 35 to 55 in good health and CMV-seronegative. The chain couples TRBV7-6 to TRBJ2-1, with D tentatively TRBD1 (6 bases). The sequenced material came from PBMCs. The CDR3 nucleotides are TGTGCCAGCAGCAGAGCGAGGGGGTCCTACAATGAGCAGTTCTTC. It yields the protein CASSRARGSYNEQFF.